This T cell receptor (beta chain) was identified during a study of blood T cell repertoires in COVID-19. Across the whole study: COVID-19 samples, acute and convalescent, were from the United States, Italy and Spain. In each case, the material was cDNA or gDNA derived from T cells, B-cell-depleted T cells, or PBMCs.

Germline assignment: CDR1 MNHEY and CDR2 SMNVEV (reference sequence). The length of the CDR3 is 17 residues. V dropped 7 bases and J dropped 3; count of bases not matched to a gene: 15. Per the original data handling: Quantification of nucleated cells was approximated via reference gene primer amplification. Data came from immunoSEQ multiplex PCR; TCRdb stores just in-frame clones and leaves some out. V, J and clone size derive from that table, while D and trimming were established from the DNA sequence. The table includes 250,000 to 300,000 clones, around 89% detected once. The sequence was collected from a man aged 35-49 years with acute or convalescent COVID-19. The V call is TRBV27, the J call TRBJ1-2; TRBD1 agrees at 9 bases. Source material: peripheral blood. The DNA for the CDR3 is TGTGCCAGCAAACAACAGGGGGCAAGGGGTTTAGACTATGGCTACACCTTC. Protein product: CASKQQGARGLDYGYTF.